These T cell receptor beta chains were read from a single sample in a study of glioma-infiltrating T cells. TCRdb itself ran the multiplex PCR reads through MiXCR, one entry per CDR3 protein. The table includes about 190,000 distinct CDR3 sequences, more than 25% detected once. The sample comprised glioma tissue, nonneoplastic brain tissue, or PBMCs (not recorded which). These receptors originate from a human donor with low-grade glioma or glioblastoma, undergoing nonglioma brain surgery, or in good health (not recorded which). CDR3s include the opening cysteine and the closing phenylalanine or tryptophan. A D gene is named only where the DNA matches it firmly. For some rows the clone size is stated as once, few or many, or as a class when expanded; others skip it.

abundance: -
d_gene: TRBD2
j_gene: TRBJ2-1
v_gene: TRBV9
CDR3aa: CASSVEGPRGGDEQFF
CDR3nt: TGTGCCAGCAGCGTAGAGGGACCCCGGGGGGGCGATGAGCAGTTCTTC

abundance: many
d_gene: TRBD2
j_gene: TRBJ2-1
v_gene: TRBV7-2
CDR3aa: CASSRGLAERSSYNEQFF
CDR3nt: TGTGCCAGCAGCCGGGGACTAGCGGAAAGGAGCTCCTACAATGAGCAGTTCTTC

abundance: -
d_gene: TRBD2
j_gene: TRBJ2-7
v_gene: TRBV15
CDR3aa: CATSVGLAGETYEQYF
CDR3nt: TGTGCCACCAGCGTTGGACTAGCGGGAGAGACCTACGAGCAGTACTTC

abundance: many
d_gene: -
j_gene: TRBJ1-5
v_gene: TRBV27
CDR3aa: CASSITGSNQPQHF
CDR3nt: TGTGCCAGCAGTATAACAGGTAGCAATCAGCCCCAGCATTTT

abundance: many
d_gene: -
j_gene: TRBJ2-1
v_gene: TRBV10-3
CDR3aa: CAIRSSGDNEQFF
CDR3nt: TGTGCCATCCGCTCGTCGGGGGATAATGAGCAGTTCTTC

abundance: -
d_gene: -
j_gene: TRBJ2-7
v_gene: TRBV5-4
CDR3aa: CASSLQGPSGYEQYF
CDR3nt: TGTGCCAGCAGCTTGCAGGGGCCCTCGGGTTACGAGCAGTACTTC

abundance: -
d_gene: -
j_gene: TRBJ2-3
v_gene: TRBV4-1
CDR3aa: CASSQPTRDEAQYF
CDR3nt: TGCGCCAGCAGCCAACCGACAAGGGATGAGGCGCAGTATTTT

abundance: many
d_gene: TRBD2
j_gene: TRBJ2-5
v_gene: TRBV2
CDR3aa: CASSWLAAQGQTQYF
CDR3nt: TGTGCCAGCAGTTGGCTAGCGGCCCAAGGGCAGACCCAGTACTTC

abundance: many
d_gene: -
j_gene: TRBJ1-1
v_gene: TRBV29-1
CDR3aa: CSVEGRIGSGAFF
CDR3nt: TGCAGCGTGGAAGGGAGGATTGGGTCGGGAGCTTTCTTT

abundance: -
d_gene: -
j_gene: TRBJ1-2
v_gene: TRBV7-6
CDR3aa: CASSQPIRYGYTF
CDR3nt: TGTGCCAGCAGCCAACCGATCCGATATGGCTACACCTTC

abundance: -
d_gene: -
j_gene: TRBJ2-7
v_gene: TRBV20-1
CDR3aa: CTARNIVYSGYYEQYF
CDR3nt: TGCACTGCTAGAAATATAGTTTACTCTGGCTACTACGAGCAGTACTTC

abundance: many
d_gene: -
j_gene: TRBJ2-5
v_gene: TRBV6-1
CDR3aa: CASRAPGPETQYF
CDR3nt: TGTGCCAGCAGGGCCCCGGGGCCAGAGACCCAGTACTTC

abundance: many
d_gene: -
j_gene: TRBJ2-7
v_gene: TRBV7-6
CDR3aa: CASSFWREGYEQYF
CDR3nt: TGTGCCAGCAGCTTCTGGCGGGAAGGGTACGAGCAGTACTTC

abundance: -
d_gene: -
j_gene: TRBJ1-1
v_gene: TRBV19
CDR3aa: CASSLNRDTEAFF
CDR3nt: TGTGCCAGTAGCCTTAACAGGGACACTGAAGCTTTCTTT

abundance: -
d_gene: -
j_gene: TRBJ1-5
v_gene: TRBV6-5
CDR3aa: CASSYINQPRHF
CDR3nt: TGTGCCAGCAGTTACATTAATCAGCCCCGGCATTTT

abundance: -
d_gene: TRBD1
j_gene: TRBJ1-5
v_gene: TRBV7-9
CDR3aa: CASSLGDRGKPQHF
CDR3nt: TGTGCCAGCAGCTTAGGGGACAGAGGTAAGCCCCAGCATTTT

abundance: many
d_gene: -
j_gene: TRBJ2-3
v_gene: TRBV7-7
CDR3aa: CASSLGQITDTQYF
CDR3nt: TGTGCCAGCAGCTTGGGTCAGATTACAGATACGCAGTATTTT

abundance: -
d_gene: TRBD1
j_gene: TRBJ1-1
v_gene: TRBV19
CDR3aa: CASSIMWTGRRTEAFF
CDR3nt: TGTGCCAGTAGTATCATGTGGACAGGGCGGAGAACTGAAGCTTTCTTT

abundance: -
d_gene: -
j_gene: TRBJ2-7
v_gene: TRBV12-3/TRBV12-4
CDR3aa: CASALYEQYF
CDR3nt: TGTGCCAGCGCCCTATACGAGCAGTACTTC